The 24 T cell receptor beta chains reported below all come from one sample, sequenced in a study of T cell repertoires in cytomegalovirus infection. Using its own MiXCR run on the reads, TCRdb lists one record per CDR3 protein. The repertoire includes approximately 750,000 distinct CDR3 sequences, roughly 36% of them detected once, and under 3% sits in the top ten. Sequences were obtained from PBMCs. The receptors come from a human donor in good health (CMV status not recorded). Some clones in this sample may be carry-over from other donors' samples.

J is TRBJ2-7 and V is TRBV28, with a tentative D call TRBD1 (7 bases). Trimming shortened V by 4 bases and J by 10 bases, and 29 bases separated the two germline ends. Germline assignment: CDR1 MDHEN and CDR2 SYDVKM. There are 17 residues in the CDR3. CDR3 nucleotide sequence: TGTGCCAGCAGTTCCGAAAAGGCGGGACAGCGCAACCCCCATCAGTACTTC. Encoded protein: CASSSEKAGQRNPHQYF.

On this clonotype itself: One end of the junction is discordant with germline, which a read error may explain. This sequence joins TRBV4-1 and TRBJ1-1; D gene ambiguous. CDR1 is MGHRA, CDR2 YSYEKL, per germline. The CDR3 totals 15 residues. CDR3 sequence: CANSQGPRANTEAFF. The CDR3 DNA reads as TGCGCCAACAGCCAAGGTCCCCGGGCGAACACTGAAGCTTTCTTT.

This clonotype was seen a few times. The chain uses TRBV12-3 or TRBV12-4 and TRBJ1-5, with a possible D match to TRBD1 (5 bases). The CDR3 sequence is 13 residues long. The V end lost 6 bases, the J end lost 5 bases, and 11 bases lay between the germline ends. The CDR3 here is CASSHGGDQPQHF. CDR3 DNA: TGTGCCAGCAGCCATGGGGGGGATCAGCCCCAGCATTTT.

This clonotype was recorded at least ten times. The chain has TRBV7-8 and TRBJ2-1; 8 nucleotides align to TRBD2. With 6 bases clipped from V and 9 bases from J, the junction kept 16 bases outside the gene matches. CDR3 length: 16 amino acids. CDR1 SGHVS and CDR2 FQNEAQ come from the germline V gene. CDR3 DNA: TGTGCCAGCAGATTTACAAGCGGGAGAGGGCGGGGTGAGCAGTTCTTC. It specifies CASRFTSGRGRGEQFF.

This clonotype was seen a few times. The rearrangement joins TRBV5-1 to TRBJ2-5; TRBD2 is a possible D gene (5 bases). The germline CDR1 and CDR2 sequences are SGHRS and YFSETQ. This CDR3 region has 15 residues. V was clipped by 0 bases and J by 2 bases, with 11 bases between them. In nucleotides, the CDR3 is TGCGCCAGCAGCTTGGTTGCGGGCGGGCAAGAGACCCAGTACTTC. It specifies CASSLVAGGQETQYF.

In its sample, this clonotype was seen a few times. In DNA, the CDR3 is TGTGCCAGCAATCGGCCGAATCAGCCCCAGCATTTT. Residues: CASNRPNQPQHF. The chain employs TRBV6-2 or TRBV6-3 and TRBJ1-5; no definite D call. CDR1 MNHEY and CDR2 SVGEGT come from the germline V gene. CDR3 size: 12 residues. The V gene lost 7 bases and the J gene lost 4 bases, with 8 bases spanning the gap.

The chain recombines TRBV2 with TRBJ2-5; the match to TRBD2 covers 11 bases. Germline loops: CDR1 SNHLY, CDR2 FYNNEI. Trimming at V came to 5 bases and at J to 1 base, leaving 6 bases not matched to a gene. The CDR3 runs to 16 residues. The CDR3 region has the DNA TGTGCCAGCAGTTTACTAGCGGGAGCTTCCCAAGAGACCCAGTACTTC. It is translated as CASSLLAGASQETQYF.

V usage is TRBV28 and J usage is TRBJ1-2; tentative D call: TRBD1 (6 bases). Deletions cut 3 bases from V and 4 bases from J, with 18 bases between. In germline, CDR1 is MDHEN, CDR2 SYDVKM. The CDR3 is 16 amino acids. The CDR3 nucleotides are TGTGCCAGCAGTTTCCCGGAACAGGGTTGGAGCTATGGCTACACCTTC. Encoded protein: CASSFPEQGWSYGYTF.

This clonotype was seen only a few times. The CDR3 DNA reads as TGCGCCAGCAGCTTTCAGGGGGAAAGTCAGCCCCAGCATTTT. Protein sequence: CASSFQGESQPQHF. This chain links TRBV4-1 with TRBJ1-5; TRBD1 agrees at 7 bases. V lost 5 bases, J lost 6 bases, and 7 bases stayed unmatched. The CDR3 runs 14 residues. Germline V gives CDR1 MGHRA, CDR2 YSYEKL.

V usage is TRBV7-9 and J usage is TRBJ2-7, with D unclear. This CDR3 is 13 amino acids long. Trimming removed 1 base from V and 5 bases from J, with 9 bases in between. CDR1 and CDR2 from the germline V gene are SEHNR and FQNEAQ (reference sequence). The CDR3 here is CASSLGGMDEQYF. The CDR3 coding sequence is TGTGCCAGCAGCTTAGGAGGTATGGACGAGCAGTACTTC.

The chain joins TRBV4-1 to TRBJ1-2, with a possible D match to TRBD1 (5 bases). The germline V gene has CDR1 MGHRA and CDR2 YSYEKL. V lost 2 bases and J 1 base, leaving 8 bases between the germline ends. The CDR3 has 14 residues. CDR3 sequence (DNA): TGCGCCAGCAGCCAAATCCAGGGTAACTATGGCTACACCTTC. As protein: CASSQIQGNYGYTF.

The gene calls are TRBV10-3 and TRBJ2-6, with a weak D call TRBD2 (7 bases). V was shortened by 2 bases and J by 0 bases, with 14 bases between the two germline ends. Germline values: CDR1 ENHRY, CDR2 SYGVKD. The CDR3 covers 18 residues. CDR3 in amino acids: CAISEGGGGPSGANVLTF. As DNA, the CDR3 is TGTGCCATCAGTGAGGGGGGGGGGGGGCCCTCTGGGGCCAACGTCCTGACTTTC.

The chain has TRBV6-5 and TRBJ2-1; possibly TRBD2 for D (6 bases). This CDR3 has 16 amino acids. The V gene lost 5 bases and the J gene lost 9 bases, with 23 bases spanning the gap. Germline CDR1 MNHEY, CDR2 SVGAGI. As DNA, the CDR3 is TGTGCCAGCAGTCCCCTCGGGAGTAAAGGGGAAGGTGAGCAGTTCTTC. This codes for CASSPLGSKGEGEQFF.

A few counts support this clonotype. The chain recombines TRBV7-2 with TRBJ1-2; a weak D match, TRBD1 (5 bases). The germline V gene has CDR1 SGHTA and CDR2 FQGNSA. The CDR3 contains 13 residues. Trimming stripped 5 bases from V and 8 bases from J, with 15 bases between. In nucleotides, the CDR3 is TGTGCCAGCAGCCCCGCTCGGACACAGGGCTACACCTTC. Protein sequence: CASSPARTQGYTF.

This clonotype was recorded many times. The V gene is TRBV7-2, the J gene TRBJ1-5; TRBD1 might be the D (6 bases). V lost 1 base and J lost 10, with 11 bases in between. The CDR3 has 13 amino acids. Looked up from germline, CDR1 is SGHTA and CDR2 is FQGNSA. CDR3 loop: CASSLVGAGPQHF. CDR3 coding DNA: TGTGCCAGCAGCTTAGTGGGGGCTGGACCCCAGCATTTT.

As concerns this clonotype: One junction end disagrees with the germline gene, perhaps due to a read error. The chain is built from TRBV4-1 and TRBJ2-6; D not certain. The CDR3 sequence is 17 residues long. Germline CDR1 and CDR2: MGHRA and YSYEKL. The CDR3 loop reads CASSQADGRAGANVLTF. In DNA form, the CDR3 reads TGTGCCAGCAGCCAAGCAGATGGGCGAGCTGGGGCCAACGTCCTGACTTTC.

As to this clonotype: One end of the junction varies from germline; a read error may be responsible. The CDR3 bases are TGTGCCAGCAGCTTAGTCAGGGACCGTCGCTATGTGGTTTTT. This codes for CASSLVRDRRYVVF. J is TRBJ2-2 and V is TRBV7-9; possibly TRBD1 or TRBD2 for D (5 bases each). The germline CDR1 and CDR2 sequences are SEHNR and FQNEAQ (reference sequence). CDR3 length: 14 residues.

This sequence joins TRBV24-1 and TRBJ2-5; 8 nucleotides align to TRBD2. The CDR3 contains 15 residues. Germline V lookup: CDR1 KGHDR, CDR2 SFDVKD. The junction had 12 bases not matched to a gene; V was cut back by 5 bases and J by 8 bases. DNA for the CDR3: TGTGCCACCAGTGTGGGCAGCGGGGGCCCAGATACCCAGTACTTC. Its protein is CATSVGSGGPDTQYF.

This clonotype was counted a few times. The chain recombines TRBV7-8 with TRBJ1-1; 9 bases map to TRBD1. Germline loops: CDR1 SGHVS, CDR2 FQNEAQ. CDR3 length equals 14 residues. The J segment lost 5 bases and the V segment lost 5 bases, leaving 6 bases of the junction unmatched. CDR3 loop: CASSPRTGETEAFF. The DNA of the CDR3 is TGTGCCAGCAGCCCTCGGACAGGGGAGACTGAAGCTTTCTTT.

This clonotype appeared a few times. The chain joins TRBV19 to TRBJ1-1; 9 bases match TRBD1. The trim removed 3 bases at V and 4 bases at J, leaving 6 bases unmatched. Germline values: CDR1 LNHDA, CDR2 SQIVND (reference sequence). This CDR3 is built from 15 residues. The CDR3 coding sequence is TGTGCCAGTAGTATCCCAGGGACAGGGAGCACTGAAGCTTTCTTT. Translated: CASSIPGTGSTEAFF.

The rearrangement joins TRBV28 to TRBJ1-5; the match to TRBD1 covers 7 bases. The CDR3 is 15 amino acids. V was clipped by 11 bases and J by 3 bases; unmatched bases: 13. Per germline, CDR1 MDHEN and CDR2 SYDVKM. CDR3 in DNA: TGTGCCGGGTCCCCCGGGACAGCTTTCAATCAGCCCCAGCATTTT. Amino acid sequence: CAGSPGTAFNQPQHF. Full variable domain (outside the CDR3, taken from reference TRBV28 and TRBJ1-5): DVKVTQSSRYLVKRTGEKVFLECVQDMDHENMFWYRQDPGLGLRLIYFSYDVKMKEKGDIPEGYSVSREKKERFSLILESASTNQTSMYLCAGSPGTAFNQPQHFGDGTRLSIL.

V and J are TRBV28 and TRBJ2-5; 9 nucleotides align to TRBD1. V lost 6 bases and J lost 4; bases outside the gene matches: 6. The CDR3 covers 14 residues. Germline CDR1 is MDHEN and CDR2 is SYDVKM. The CDR3 region is CASRGTGSGETQYF. CDR3 nucleotide sequence: TGTGCCAGCAGGGGGACAGGGAGTGGAGAGACCCAGTACTTC.

This clonotype showed up just a few times. The chain couples TRBV6-6 to TRBJ1-5; a weak D match, TRBD1 (5 bases). CDR3 length: 15 amino acids. The V gene lost 4 bases and the J gene lost 0 bases, with 10 bases spanning the gap. Germline lookup yields CDR1 MNHNY and CDR2 SVGAGI (reference sequence). The CDR3 nucleotides read TGTGCCAGCAGTTTTTTGGACAATAGCAATCAGCCCCAGCATTTT. This sequence encodes CASSFLDNSNQPQHF.

This clonotype occurred a few times. This chain uses TRBV6-6 with TRBJ2-7; no definite D call. CDR3 length: 11 amino acids. Deletions cut 6 bases from V and 7 bases from J, with 10 bases between. Looked up from germline, CDR1 is MNHNY and CDR2 is SVGAGI (reference sequence). Here the CDR3 DNA reads TGTGCCAGCAGCCCTGCATTGGAGCAGTACTTC. Residues: CASSPALEQYF.